The 32 T cell receptor beta chains in this list originate from one sample, sequenced in a study of cytomegalovirus exposure and HLA in healthy donors (dated by TCRdb to 2016 to 2017). The library was generated by the immunoSEQ multiplex PCR assay. The multiplex PCR relied on a mix of 60 forward primers for TCR Vbeta segments and 13 reverse primers for TCR Jbeta segments. TCRdb limited this immuneACCESS table to in-frame rearrangements with V and J called. A share of clones is missing; checked studies link under half to unresolved V genes, and the rest is unexplained. The table for this sample records around 60,000 clones. The ten largest clonotypes hold less than 6% of the sample. Material for sequencing was PBMCs. Every receptor here comes from a man aged 25 to 45 in good health and CMV-seropositive.

The V and J genes are TRBV4-1 and TRBJ1-5; tentative D call: TRBD1 (6 bases). The V gene lost 4 bases and the J gene lost 0 bases, with 10 bases spanning the gap. This CDR3 is built from 15 residues. The germline V gene has CDR1 MGHRA and CDR2 YSYEKL. CDR3 protein: CASSPGQHSNQPQHF. The CDR3 region has the DNA TGCGCCAGCAGCCCAGGACAGCATAGCAATCAGCCCCAGCATTTT.

The rearrangement uses TRBV4-1 and TRBJ2-5; D might be TRBD2 (5 bases). Trimming removed 3 bases from V and 4 bases from J, with 9 bases in between. This CDR3 has 13 amino acids. CDR1 and CDR2 (germline): MGHRA, YSYEKL. CDR3 sequence reads: CASSQTEGETQYF. As DNA, the CDR3 is TGCGCCAGCAGCCAGACCGAGGGAGAGACCCAGTACTTC.

The V call is TRBV11-2, the J call TRBJ2-7; D may be TRBD2 (6 bases). There are 15 residues in the CDR3. The germline V and J ends were trimmed by 5 bases and 0 bases, with 14 bases remaining between them. CDR1 and CDR2 (germline): SGHAT, FQNNGV. The CDR3 sequence is CASSRDFPSSYEQYF. CDR3 nucleotides: TGTGCCAGCAGCAGGGACTTCCCGAGCTCCTACGAGCAGTACTTC.

This chain connects TRBV6-1 to TRBJ1-1, with 8 positions matching TRBD1. V lost 9 bases and J lost 3; bases outside the gene matches: 12. Germline assignment: CDR1 MNHNS and CDR2 SASEGT. The CDR3 loop spans 15 amino acids. The CDR3 sequence is CASSGQAILDTEAFF. The CDR3 coding sequence is TGTGCCAGTTCGGGACAGGCTATCTTAGACACTGAAGCTTTCTTT.

This chain joins TRBV6-5 and TRBJ1-5; no clear D gene. The CDR3 loop spans 12 amino acids. Germline V gene lookup returns CDR1 MNHEY and CDR2 SVGAGI. The CDR3 nucleotides read TGTGCGGAGGGAGTTAGCAATCAGCCCCAGCATTTT. This codes for CAEGVSNQPQHF.

J is TRBJ1-1 and V is TRBV5-1; 8 nucleotides align to TRBD1. The CDR3 contains 15 residues. V shed 4 bases, J shed 6 bases, and the junction held 11 bases outside the gene matches. Germline values: CDR1 SGHRS, CDR2 YFSETQ. CDR3 residues: CASSVGTGAMAEAFF. The CDR3 nucleotides read TGCGCCAGCAGCGTCGGGACAGGAGCTATGGCTGAAGCTTTCTTT.

This chain joins TRBV30 and TRBJ2-7; no clear D gene. Per germline, CDR1 GTSNPN and CDR2 SVGIG (reference sequence). Trimming removed 3 bases from V and 5 bases from J, with 14 bases in between. The CDR3 length is 13 residues. CDR3 residues: CAWRSFVSHEQYF. The CDR3 DNA is TGTGCCTGGAGGTCGTTCGTCTCTCACGAGCAGTACTTC.

The chain joins TRBV30 to TRBJ1-1; 9 bases are a match to TRBD1. Trimming cost V 3 bases and J 6 bases; bases outside gene matches: 5. The germline gives CDR1 GTSNPN, CDR2 SVGIG (reference sequence). CDR3 length: 13 amino acids. DNA of the CDR3: TGTGCCTGGAGGGGACAGGGTGGGGCTGAAGCTTTCTTT. Translated, it gives CAWRGQGGAEAFF.

V and J are TRBV19 and TRBJ2-5, with 11 nucleotides matching TRBD1. The CDR3 is 14 residues long. The ends lost 7 bases at V and 7 bases at J; junction bases unmatched: 8. Germline V gene sequence: CDR1 LNHDA, CDR2 SQIVND (reference sequence). CDR3 in DNA: TGTGCCAGTAAGGAAGGGACAGGGGGGACGACCCAGTACTTC. Its protein is CASKEGTGGTTQYF.

The gene calls are TRBV10-3 and TRBJ1-2; D is possibly TRBD1 (6 bases). V gave up 1 base and J gave up 0 bases, with 9 bases separating them. Germline loops: CDR1 ENHRY, CDR2 SYGVKD. CDR3 length: 15 amino acids. The CDR3 DNA follows: TGTGCCATCAGTGAGTACGCAGGGGCTAACTATGGCTACACCTTC. This gives the protein CAISEYAGANYGYTF.

The chain is built from TRBV7-9 and TRBJ1-2; maybe TRBD1 (6 bases). Trimming stripped 4 bases from V and 5 bases from J, with 11 bases between. Germline V lookup: CDR1 SEHNR, CDR2 FQNEAQ (reference sequence). The CDR3 has 13 amino acids. CDR3 nucleotides: TGTGCCAGCAGCTATACAGGGCTATATGGCTACACCTTC. As protein: CASSYTGLYGYTF.

This chain connects TRBV5-1 to TRBJ2-7, with 8 bases aligning to TRBD1. From germline, CDR1 is SGHRS and CDR2 YFSETQ. The V gene end was trimmed by 2 bases and the J gene end by 8 bases; junction bases not matched to a gene: 12. CDR3 length: 15 residues. CDR3 loop: CASSLLGQGPYQQYF. DNA of the CDR3: TGCGCCAGCAGCTTACTAGGACAGGGACCCTATCAGCAGTACTTC. The entire variable domain, with the rest obtained from reference TRBV5-1 and TRBJ2-7, is as follows: KAGVTQTPRYLIKTRGQQVTLSCSPISGHRSVSWYQQTPGQGLQFLFEYFSETQRNKGNFPGRFSGRQFSNSRSEMNVSTLELGDSALYLCASSLLGQGPYQQYFGPGTRLTVT.

This chain connects TRBV9 to TRBJ1-5, with a possible D match to TRBD1 (5 bases). Germline CDR1 is SGDLS and CDR2 is YYNGEE. The CDR3 is 15 residues long. Trimming shortened V by 1 base and J by 0 bases, and 8 bases separated the two germline ends. In nucleotides, the CDR3 is TGTGCCAGCAGCGTAACAGGCTATAGCAATCAGCCCCAGCATTTT. Encoded protein: CASSVTGYSNQPQHF.

This chain links TRBV19 with TRBJ2-1, with 7 bases aligning to TRBD2. From germline, CDR1 is LNHDA and CDR2 SQIVND (reference sequence). The CDR3 spans 14 residues. With V trimmed by 5 bases and J by 4 bases, 5 bases remained unmatched. CDR3 sequence (DNA): TGTGCCAGTAGTGCCAGCGGGGATTACAATGAGCAGTTCTTC. Amino acid sequence: CASSASGDYNEQFF.

The chain couples TRBV7-9 to TRBJ2-1; a possible D gene is TRBD1 (5 bases). V lost 4 bases, J lost 5 bases, and 15 bases lay in between. From germline, CDR1 is SEHNR and CDR2 FQNEAQ (reference sequence). The CDR3 covers 15 residues. The CDR3 reads CASSSSGLNDNEQFF. The CDR3 coding sequence is TGTGCCAGCAGCTCTTCAGGGTTAAATGACAATGAGCAGTTCTTC.

CDR3 loop: CSVERESNEQYF. For the CDR3, the DNA is TGCAGCGTTGAAAGAGAGAGCAACGAGCAGTACTTC. The V gene is TRBV29-1, the J gene TRBJ2-7; D remains ambiguous. V gave up 2 bases and J gave up 5 bases, with 10 bases separating them. Germline CDR1 is SQVTM and CDR2 is ANQGSEA. The CDR3 is 12 amino acids.

The chain links TRBV7-9 to TRBJ1-5; TRBD1 matches at 7 bases. The CDR3 is 15 amino acids. J lost 2 bases, V lost 4 bases, and 5 bases had no gene match. The V gene's germline CDR1 is SEHNR and CDR2 FQNEAQ (reference sequence). In DNA, the CDR3 is TGTGCCAGCAGCTCGACAGGGTCGGGCAATCAGCCCCAGCATTTT. This sequence encodes CASSSTGSGNQPQHF.

The genes are TRBV9 and TRBJ1-1, with 7 positions matching TRBD1. Germline V gene lookup returns CDR1 SGDLS and CDR2 YYNGEE. V gave up 6 bases and J gave up 1 base; unmatched junction bases: 6. The CDR3 loop spans 14 amino acids. This CDR3 is CASTPTGKNTEAFF. The CDR3 nucleotides read TGTGCCAGCACACCGACAGGGAAGAACACTGAAGCTTTCTTT. Full variable domain (remainder filled in from reference TRBV9 and TRBJ1-1): DSGVTQTPKHLITATGQRVTLRCSPRSGDLSVYWYQQSLDQGLQFLIQYYNGEERAKGNILERFSAQQFPDLHSELNLSSLELGDSALYFCASTPTGKNTEAFFGQGTRLTVV.

V gene TRBV19 combines with J gene TRBJ2-5; D might be TRBD2 (6 bases). This CDR3 is 17 amino acids long. The germline gives CDR1 LNHDA, CDR2 SQIVND (reference sequence). V dropped 4 bases and J dropped 1 base, with 19 bases sitting between them. DNA for the CDR3: TGTGCCAGTAGTACAACCCAATACGGGGGTCCCCAAGAGACCCAGTACTTC. Amino acids: CASSTTQYGGPQETQYF.

V gene TRBV9 combines with J gene TRBJ2-5; 11 bases are a match to TRBD2. V gave up 0 bases and J gave up 2 bases; unmatched junction bases: 6. This CDR3 has 17 amino acids. Looked up from germline, CDR1 is SGDLS and CDR2 is YYNGEE. CDR3 in amino acids: CASSVVGSGGDQETQYF. DNA of the CDR3: TGTGCCAGCAGCGTAGTCGGTAGCGGGGGGGATCAAGAGACCCAGTACTTC.

The rearrangement uses TRBV30 and TRBJ2-7; TRBD2 is a possible D gene (7 bases). Deletions cut 5 bases from V and 2 bases from J, with 13 bases between. The germline gives CDR1 GTSNPN, CDR2 SVGIG (reference sequence). The CDR3 is 13 amino acids. CDR3 region: CAWGRGATYEQYF. CDR3 coding DNA: TGTGCCTGGGGGAGGGGGGCCACCTACGAGCAGTACTTC.

This sequence joins TRBV11-2 and TRBJ1-1; perhaps TRBD1 as D (6 bases). This CDR3 region has 14 residues. The germline gives CDR1 SGHAT, CDR2 FQNNGV. Trimming left V 1 base short and J 5 bases short, with 11 bases between. CDR3 in DNA: TGTGCCAGCAGCTTAGTCAGGGGAACAACTGAAGCTTTCTTT. Translating it yields CASSLVRGTTEAFF.

The chain couples TRBV4-2 to TRBJ1-5, with D maybe TRBD1 (5 bases). With 0 bases removed from V and 7 bases from J, the gap between germline ends came to 10 bases. The germline V gene encodes CDR1 LGHNA and CDR2 YNFKEQ. The CDR3 loop spans 14 amino acids. The CDR3 DNA reads as TGTGCCAGCAGCCAAGAAGGGGATGAACAGCCCCAGCATTTT. Translated: CASSQEGDEQPQHF.

The rearrangement uses TRBV29-1 and TRBJ1-1, with D possibly being TRBD1 (5 bases). CDR3 length: 13 amino acids. V was cut by 6 bases and J by 4 bases, with 15 bases left in between. Germline loops: CDR1 SQVTM, CDR2 ANQGSEA. The CDR3 DNA sequence: TGCAGCGTAACCCCCAGGGTCCCCACTGAAGCTTTCTTT. Amino acid sequence: CSVTPRVPTEAFF. Looking up the rest from reference TRBV29-1 and TRBJ1-1 gives the full variable domain: SAVISQKPSRDICQRGTSLTIQCQVDSQVTMMFWYRQQPGQSLTLIATANQGSEATYESGFVIDKFPISRPNLTFSTLTVSNMSPEDSSIYLCSVTPRVPTEAFFGQGTRLTVV.

The chain links TRBV19 to TRBJ1-1; D is unclear. This CDR3 has 14 residues. The V and J ends lost 10 bases and 5 bases respectively, with 20 bases between them. The V gene's germline CDR1 is LNHDA and CDR2 SQIVND (reference sequence). CDR3 in amino acids: CATFSSPAVTEAFF. The CDR3 DNA sequence: TGTGCCACCTTTTCCAGCCCGGCGGTGACTGAAGCTTTCTTT.

The chain is built from TRBV5-1 and TRBJ2-7; a weak D match, TRBD2 (6 bases). From germline, CDR1 is SGHRS and CDR2 YFSETQ. Trimming pared 3 bases from V and 2 bases from J, leaving 12 bases between. The CDR3 sequence is 14 residues long. CDR3 sequence reads: CASSSSGRTYEQYF. The CDR3 DNA sequence: TGCGCCAGCAGCTCCAGCGGGCGGACCTACGAGCAGTACTTC.

The chain has TRBV6-6 and TRBJ2-7; 11 nucleotides line up with TRBD2. The CDR3 totals 16 residues. Trimming cost V 10 bases and J 1 base; bases outside gene matches: 12. Germline V CDR1 and CDR2: MNHNY, SVGAGI (reference sequence). The CDR3, as DNA: TGTGCCACCCTCCCACTAGCGGGAGCCCATTCCTACGAGCAGTACTTC. Amino acids: CATLPLAGAHSYEQYF.

The chain couples TRBV6-5 to TRBJ2-7, with 11 bases fitting TRBD2. CDR3 length: 15 amino acids. J was trimmed by 4 bases and V by 5 bases; bases with no gene match: 7. Germline CDR1 MNHEY, CDR2 SVGAGI. CDR3 residues: CASSVWTSGLYEQYF. The CDR3 bases are TGTGCCAGCAGTGTTTGGACTAGCGGGTTGTACGAGCAGTACTTC.

V and J are TRBV6-1 and TRBJ2-5; 7 positions match TRBD2. The CDR3 has 12 amino acids. Germline CDR1 reads MNHNS; CDR2 reads SASEGT. V dropped 7 bases and J dropped 2; count of bases not matched to a gene: 1. The CDR3 DNA sequence: TGTGCCAGCATCGGGGGGCAAGAGACCCAGTACTTC. It specifies CASIGGQETQYF.

The J gene is TRBJ1-1, the V gene TRBV14; 7 bases are a match to TRBD1. Germline CDR1 reads SGHDN; CDR2 reads FVKESK. Germline trimming cut 3 bases from V and 3 bases from J; bases unmatched to any gene: 13. This CDR3 comprises 17 residues. Written as DNA, the CDR3 is TGTGCCAGCAGCCATAAGGGGGCGTTATTAGGGGACACTGAAGCTTTCTTT. Its protein product is CASSHKGALLGDTEAFF.

The chain uses TRBV5-1 and TRBJ1-2; D remains unclear. Trimming stripped 0 bases from V and 4 bases from J, with 10 bases between. The CDR3 consists of 14 residues. CDR1 is SGHRS and CDR2 is YFSETQ in the germline V gene. The CDR3 here is CASSLAERGYGYTF. DNA for the CDR3: TGCGCCAGCAGCTTGGCCGAACGCGGCTATGGCTACACCTTC.

V and J are TRBV11-3 and TRBJ2-3; 8 bases line up with TRBD1. Germline V gene sequence: CDR1 SGHNT, CDR2 YENEEA. J was trimmed by 4 bases and V by 4 bases; bases with no gene match: 4. The CDR3 contains 14 residues. This chain's CDR3 is CASSSTGDADTQYF. The CDR3 region has the DNA TGTGCCAGCAGCTCGACAGGGGACGCAGATACGCAGTATTTT.